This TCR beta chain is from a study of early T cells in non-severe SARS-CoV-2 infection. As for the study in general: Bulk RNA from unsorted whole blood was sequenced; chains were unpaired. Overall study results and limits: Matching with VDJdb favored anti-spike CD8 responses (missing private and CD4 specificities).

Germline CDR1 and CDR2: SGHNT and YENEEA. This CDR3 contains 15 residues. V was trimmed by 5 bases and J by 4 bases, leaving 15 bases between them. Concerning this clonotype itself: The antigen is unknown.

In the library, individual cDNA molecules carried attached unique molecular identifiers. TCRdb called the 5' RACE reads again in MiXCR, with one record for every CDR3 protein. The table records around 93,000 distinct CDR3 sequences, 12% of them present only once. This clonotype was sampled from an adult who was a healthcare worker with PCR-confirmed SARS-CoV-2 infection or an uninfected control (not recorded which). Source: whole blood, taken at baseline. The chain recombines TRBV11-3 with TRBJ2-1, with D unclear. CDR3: CASSIPQTGYNEQFF. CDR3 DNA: TGTGCCAGCAGCATACCACAGACGGGTTACAATGAGCAGTTCTTC.